The next 16 T cell receptor beta chains were all read from a single sample in a study of blood T cell repertoires in COVID-19. Only in-frame clones appear in the TCRdb table, and some are missing; sequencing was by immunoSEQ multiplex PCR. The table lists 200,000 to 300,000 clones, approximately 90% of them singletons. Sequencing was carried out using peripheral blood. Receptors were obtained from a woman between 40 and 55 years old who had recovered from COVID-19.

There are a few counts of this clone. The chain is built from TRBV7-9 and TRBJ1-1; D is unclear. Germline-derived CDR1 and CDR2 are SEHNR and FQNEAQ (reference sequence). The CDR3 is made up of 15 amino acids. V was cut by 5 bases and J by 1 base, with 14 bases left in between. The CDR3: CASSETQRSNTEAFF. As DNA, the CDR3 is TGTGCCAGCAGCGAAACCCAGAGGTCGAACACTGAAGCTTTCTTT. The full variable domain, in which reference TRBV7-9 and TRBJ1-1 provide the parts outside the CDR3, is DTGVSQNPRHKITKRGQNVTFRCDPISEHNRLYWYRQTLGQGPEFLTYFQNEAQLEKSRLLSDRFSAERPKGSFSTLEIQRTEQGDSAMYLCASSETQRSNTEAFFGQGTRLTVV.

This chain uses TRBV27 with TRBJ1-2; D unclear. In germline, CDR1 is MNHEY, CDR2 SMNVEV (reference sequence). CDR3 length: 13 residues. The germline V and J ends were trimmed by 5 bases and 1 base, with 8 bases remaining between them. CDR3 bases: TGTGCCAGCAGTCGCCCGGGTAACTATGGCTACACCTTC. It specifies CASSRPGNYGYTF.

The J gene is TRBJ2-7, the V gene TRBV7-9; no definite D call. The CDR3 consists of 14 residues. The V gene's germline CDR1 is SEHNR and CDR2 FQNEAQ (reference sequence). With 5 bases removed from V and 2 bases from J, the gap between germline ends came to 13 bases. The CDR3 loop reads CASSPPQPAYEQYF. The CDR3 bases are TGTGCCAGCAGCCCCCCCCAACCGGCCTACGAGCAGTACTTC.

The CDR3: CASSGAGGLSGTIYF. DNA for the CDR3: TGTGCCAGCAGCGGGGCAGGGGGCCTATCCGGCACCATATATTTT. The chain joins TRBV9 to TRBJ1-3; 8 nucleotides align to TRBD1. With V trimmed by 3 bases and J by 9 bases, 11 bases remained unmatched. The CDR3 is made up of 15 amino acids. Germline CDR1 SGDLS, CDR2 YYNGEE.

This chain connects TRBV7-2 to TRBJ1-2; 10 nucleotides agree with TRBD1. CDR3 length equals 15 residues. The V gene's germline CDR1 is SGHTA and CDR2 FQGNSA. The V segment lost 7 bases and the J segment 8 bases; nucleotides outside the gene matches: 13. CDR3 nucleotide sequence: TGTGCCAGCAACGACAGGGGGCGCGGGTTGGGCGGCTACACCTTC. It translates to CASNDRGRGLGGYTF.

J is TRBJ1-3 and V is TRBV11-3; a possible D gene is TRBD1 (5 bases). Per the germline V gene, CDR1 is SGHNT and CDR2 is YENEEA. The CDR3 covers 18 residues. V gave up 8 bases and J gave up 0 bases, with 23 bases separating them. CDR3 sequence: CASALGRGRRPSGNTIYF. CDR3 bases: TGTGCCAGCGCCTTGGGGCGGGGGAGACGTCCCTCTGGAAACACCATATATTTT.

The chain is built from TRBV5-1 and TRBJ1-6; TRBD1 aligns across 9 bases. The V gene end was trimmed by 4 bases and the J gene end by 9 bases; junction bases not matched to a gene: 5. There are 14 residues in the CDR3. Germline V gene sequence: CDR1 SGHRS, CDR2 YFSETQ. CDR3 sequence reads: CASSPGQGGSPLHF. CDR3 nucleotides: TGCGCCAGCAGCCCGGGACAGGGAGGTTCACCCCTCCACTTT.

The V gene is TRBV6-5, the J gene TRBJ2-1; no reliable D call. The CDR3 runs 11 residues. V was shortened by 5 bases and J by 6 bases, with 5 bases between the two germline ends. CDR1 and CDR2 from the germline V gene are MNHEY and SVGAGI. CDR3 region: CASSTSNEQFF. The DNA for the CDR3 is TGTGCCAGCAGTACCAGCAATGAGCAGTTCTTC.

The chain is built from TRBV21-1 and TRBJ2-7; the table calls TRBD1, which could not be checked here. TRBV21-1 is recorded as a pseudogene. CDR3 length: 14 residues. The CDR3 loop is CASSRRTGAYEQYF. CDR3 DNA sequence: TGTGCCAGCAGCCGTCGGACAGGGGCCTACGAGCAGTACTTC.

V is TRBV5-1 and J is TRBJ2-2; 11 bases agree with TRBD2. Germline V gene data show CDR1 as SGHRS and CDR2 as YFSETQ. Trimming at V came to 4 bases and at J to 4 bases, leaving 3 bases not matched to a gene. The CDR3 sequence is 15 residues long. The CDR3 protein is CASSRLAGGTGELFF. CDR3 DNA: TGCGCCAGCAGCCGTCTAGCGGGAGGCACCGGGGAGCTGTTTTTT.

The chain is built from TRBV7-9 and TRBJ2-7; tentative D call: TRBD1 (6 bases). This CDR3 is built from 14 residues. From germline, CDR1 is SEHNR and CDR2 FQNEAQ (reference sequence). The V and J ends lost 3 bases and 0 bases respectively, with 9 bases between them. The CDR3 region is CASSFTGYSYEQYF. The CDR3 nucleotides read TGTGCCAGCAGCTTTACAGGGTACTCCTACGAGCAGTACTTC.

This clone was observed once. The chain links TRBV5-1 to TRBJ1-2; TRBD1 is a possible D gene (5 bases). CDR1 is SGHRS and CDR2 is YFSETQ in the germline V gene. Trimming left V 0 bases short and J 3 bases short, with 12 bases between. The CDR3 spans 15 residues. The CDR3 region has the DNA TGCGCCAGCAGCTTGGCAAACGCGGGGGACTATGGCTACACCTTC. Protein sequence: CASSLANAGDYGYTF.

The genes are TRBV27 and TRBJ2-2, with D unresolved. Trimming left V 0 bases short and J 7 bases short, with 6 bases between. This CDR3 has 13 amino acids. CDR1 is MNHEY and CDR2 is SMNVEV in the germline V gene (reference sequence). The CDR3 loop is CASSLSPGGELFF. The CDR3 coding sequence is TGTGCCAGCAGTTTATCCCCGGGCGGGGAGCTGTTTTTT.

The gene calls are TRBV5-4 and TRBJ2-1; 11 bases are a match to TRBD2. The V gene end was trimmed by 4 bases and the J gene end by 6 bases; junction bases not matched to a gene: 6. This CDR3 has 15 amino acids. The germline V gene has CDR1 SGHNT and CDR2 YYREEE (reference sequence). CDR3 in DNA: TGTGCCAGCAGCCTAGCGGGAGGTCGCGGCAATGAGCAGTTCTTC. Protein product: CASSLAGGRGNEQFF.

This rearrangement joins TRBV19 to TRBJ2-3; 7 bases agree with TRBD2. The germline V gene has CDR1 LNHDA and CDR2 SQIVND (reference sequence). This CDR3 region has 14 residues. V lost 7 bases and J lost 4; bases outside the gene matches: 8. The CDR3 nucleotides are TGTGCCAGTACCATGGGGAGGGGTGCAGATACGCAGTATTTT. Translating it yields CASTMGRGADTQYF.

The V call is TRBV5-1, the J call TRBJ2-7, with TRBD1 identical over 9 bases. The J segment lost 1 base and the V segment lost 5 bases, leaving 4 bases of the junction unmatched. Looked up from germline, CDR1 is SGHRS and CDR2 is YFSETQ. The CDR3 spans 14 residues. The CDR3 sequence is CASRMTGGSYEQYF. CDR3 coding DNA: TGCGCCAGCAGAATGACAGGGGGGTCCTACGAGCAGTACTTC.